What follows is one T cell receptor beta chain and its context. Method: immunoSEQ multiplex PCR; TCRdb's copy keeps in-frame clones and lacks some. The repertoire holds roughly 66,000 clones, with over 80% as singletons. This entry is derived from a study of T cell changes during pregnancy in multiple sclerosis. The source of this sequence is a female donor with multiple sclerosis, enrolled in a pregnancy study. The input for sequencing was peripheral blood, taken in the first trimester of pregnancy.

The CDR3 DNA reads TGTGCCAGCAGCTCAAATAGGGCGGGATTACTCTCTGGGGCCAACGTCCTGACTTTC. Its protein product is CASSSNRAGLLSGANVLTF. The gene calls are TRBV7-8 and TRBJ2-6; D possibly corresponds to TRBD2 (6 bases). With 4 bases removed from V and 0 bases from J, the gap between germline ends came to 19 bases. The CDR3 is 19 amino acids. Germline lookup yields CDR1 SGHVS and CDR2 FQNEAQ.